These T cell receptor beta chains were read from a single sample in a study of T cells in localized non-small cell lung cancer. Libraries were prepared by immunoSEQ multiplex PCR; TCRdb keeps only in-frame clonotypes and omits some of them. The table has 70,000 to 95,000 clones, more than 75% seen once. The sample here was PBMCs, taken before any cancer treatment. These receptors originate from a woman aged 35 to 70 with stage II squamous cell lung carcinoma. Both conserved end residues are part of each CDR3. A D gene is named only where the DNA matches it firmly. Part of the rows lack a size; the others show once, few, many or a class for expanded clones.

>12|NA|NA|TRBV30|TRBJ2-3
TGTGCCTGGAGTGTCACTAGCGATACGCAGTATTTT
CAWSVTSDTQYF
>13|NA|NA|TRBV7-8|TRBJ1-2
TGTGCCAGCAGCTTAGACCCCAGTTTTGGCTACACCTTC
CASSLDPSFGYTF
>14|NA|once|TRBV6-6|TRBJ1-1
TGTGCCAGCCGGGACACCACTATGAACACTGAAGCTTTCTTT
CASRDTTMNTEAFF
>17|NA|few|TRBV28|TRBJ2-6
TGTGCCAGCAGTTCGACAGGGAGGTTTGTGGGGGCCAACGTCCTGACTTTC
CASSSTGRFVGANVLTF
>19|TRBD1|NA|TRBV4-2|TRBJ2-3
TGTGCCAGCAGCCCGGGGGACAGGGCGAACACTTTTGCCACAGATACGCAGTATTTT
CASSPGDRANTFATDTQYF
>18|NA|NA|TRBV2|TRBJ1-6
TGTGCCAGCAGTGGGGGGGACTCCGGAGCTGCCGTGGGTTCACCCCTCCACTTT
CASSGGDSGAAVGSPLHF
>13|NA|NA|TRBV6-1|TRBJ1-3
TGTGCCAGCAGTGAAGAACCGAGAAACACCATATATTTT
CASSEEPRNTIYF
>11|NA|NA|TRBV10-2|TRBJ2-1
TGCGCCAGCAGTACAGTGAATGAGCAGTTCTTC
CASSTVNEQFF
>14|NA|NA|TRBV6-5|TRBJ2-7
TGTGCCAGCAGTTACTCGGCAGGGACCTACGAGCAGTACTTC
CASSYSAGTYEQYF
>15|TRBD1|NA|TRBV27|TRBJ1-5
TGTGCCAGCAGTCCTCAAAAGGGGGCCAATCAGCCCCAGCATTTT
CASSPQKGANQPQHF
>15|NA|few|TRBV2|TRBJ2-6
TGTGCCAGCAGTGGTGGTGGAACCGGGGCCAACGTCCTGACTTTC
CASSGGGTGANVLTF
>13|NA|NA|TRBV5-6|TRBJ1-1
TGTGCCAGCAGCCCCGGGGTTTACACTGAAGCTTTCTTT
CASSPGVYTEAFF
>12|NA|NA|TRBV11-2|TRBJ1-5
TGTGCCAGCAGCGGGGGGAATCAGCCCCAGCATTTT
CASSGGNQPQHF
>12|TRBD1|NA|TRBV25-1|TRBJ2-7
TGTGCCAGCAGTGAAGGACAGGGGCGGCAGTACTTC
CASSEGQGRQYF
>13|NA|NA|TRBV6-1|TRBJ2-3
TGTGCCAGCACTCCTTGGCCTATAGATACGCAGTATTTT
CASTPWPIDTQYF
>13|NA|once|TRBV6-4|TRBJ2-7
TGTGCCAGCAGTGAACTGGAGGGGTACGAGCAGTACTTC
CASSELEGYEQYF
>13|NA|NA|TRBV11-2|TRBJ1-6
TGTGCCAGCAGCTTTTCCGGAGATTCACCCCTCCACTTT
CASSFSGDSPLHF
>16|TRBD2|NA|TRBV5-4|TRBJ2-7
TGTGCCAGCAGCTGGGGGACGGAGCGGGGTACCTACGAGCAGTACTTC
CASSWGTERGTYEQYF
>13|TRBD1|NA|TRBV7-9|TRBJ1-5
TGTGCCAGCAGCCGACAGGGGACGCAGCCCCAGCATTTT
CASSRQGTQPQHF
>13|NA|NA|TRBV28|TRBJ1-5
TGTGGGGTTGACCCTTCTGGCAATCAGCCCCAGCATTTT
CGVDPSGNQPQHF
>14|NA|NA|TRBV2|TRBJ1-2
TGTGCCAGCAGAATGGACACACCCAACTATGGCTACACCTTC
CASRMDTPNYGYTF
>12|NA|few|TRBV28|TRBJ1-5
TGTGCCAGCAGGGCTACGATGAAGCCCCAGCATTTT
CASRATMKPQHF
>16|TRBD1|NA|TRBV5-1|TRBJ1-1
TGCGCCAGCAGCCCCATCCGACAGGGGAAGGACACTGAAGCTTTCTTT
CASSPIRQGKDTEAFF
>17|NA|NA|TRBV5-6|TRBJ2-3
TGTGCCAGCAGCATCATTACCTTCAGACAGGGAGGTGATACGCAGTATTTT
CASSIITFRQGGDTQYF
>15|NA|NA|TRBV6-5|TRBJ2-6
TGTGCCAGCAGTCGCGACCAGTCTGGGGCCAACGTCCTGACTTTC
CASSRDQSGANVLTF
>18|TRBD2|NA|TRBV5-1|TRBJ2-3
TGCGCCAGCAGCTTGGTAGGACTAGCGGGGTCTAGCACAGATACGCAGTATTTT
CASSLVGLAGSSTDTQYF
>15|NA|NA|TRBV19|TRBJ2-2
TGTGCCAGTTCAAAGACTCCGATCCTCCCCGGGGAGCTGTTTTTT
CASSKTPILPGELFF
>14|TRBD1|NA|TRBV6-1|TRBJ1-3
TGTGCCAGCAGTACCGGGACAGGTGGAAACACCATATATTTT
CASSTGTGGNTIYF
>13|NA|NA|TRBV30|TRBJ1-1
TGTGCCTGGAGGGAGGGAGGAGGCACTGAAGCTTTCTTT
CAWREGGGTEAFF
>13|NA|NA|TRBV9|TRBJ2-2
TGTGCCAGCAGCGGATGGGGGGCCGGGGAGCTGTTTTTT
CASSGWGAGELFF
>15|NA|many|TRBV6-5|TRBJ2-7
TGTGCCAGCAGTTACTCGGGGGGTAGGATCCACGAGCAGTACTTC
CASSYSGGRIHEQYF
>15|TRBD1|NA|TRBV13|TRBJ2-1
TGTGCCAGCAGCCCTGGGGGACAGAATAACAATGAGCAGTTCTTC
CASSPGGQNNNEQFF
>13|NA|NA|TRBV6-5|TRBJ1-5
TGTGCCAGCAGTTACGGCAGCAATCAGCCCCAGCATTTT
CASSYGSNQPQHF
>15|NA|NA|TRBV4-1|TRBJ1-1
TGCGCCAGCAGCCAAGAATGGGCCGGGGGCACTGAAGCTTTCTTT
CASSQEWAGGTEAFF
>14|TRBD1|NA|TRBV9|TRBJ2-7
TGTGCCAGCAGCGTCGGACAGGGGGCCTACGAGCAGTACTTC
CASSVGQGAYEQYF
>15|TRBD1|NA|TRBV9|TRBJ1-5
TGTGCCAGCAGCGTAAACGGGGACAGGGGCCAGCCCCAGCATTTT
CASSVNGDRGQPQHF